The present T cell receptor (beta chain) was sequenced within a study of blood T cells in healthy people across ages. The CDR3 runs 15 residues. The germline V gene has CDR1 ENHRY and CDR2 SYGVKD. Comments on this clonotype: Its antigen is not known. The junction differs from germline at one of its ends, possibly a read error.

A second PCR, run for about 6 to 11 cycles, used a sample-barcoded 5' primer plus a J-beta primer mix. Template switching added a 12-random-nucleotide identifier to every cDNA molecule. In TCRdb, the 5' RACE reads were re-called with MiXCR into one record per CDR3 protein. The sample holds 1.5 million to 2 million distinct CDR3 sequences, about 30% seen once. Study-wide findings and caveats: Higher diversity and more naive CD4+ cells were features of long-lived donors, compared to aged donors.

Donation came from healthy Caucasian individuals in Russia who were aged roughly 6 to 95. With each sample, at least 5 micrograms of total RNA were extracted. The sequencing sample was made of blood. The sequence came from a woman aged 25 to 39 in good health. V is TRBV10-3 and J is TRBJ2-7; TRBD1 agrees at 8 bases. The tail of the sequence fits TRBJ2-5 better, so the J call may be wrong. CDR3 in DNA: TGTGCCACCAGTGCGGCAGGGGGCGGCCAAGAGACCCAGTACTTC. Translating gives CATSAAGGGQETQYF.